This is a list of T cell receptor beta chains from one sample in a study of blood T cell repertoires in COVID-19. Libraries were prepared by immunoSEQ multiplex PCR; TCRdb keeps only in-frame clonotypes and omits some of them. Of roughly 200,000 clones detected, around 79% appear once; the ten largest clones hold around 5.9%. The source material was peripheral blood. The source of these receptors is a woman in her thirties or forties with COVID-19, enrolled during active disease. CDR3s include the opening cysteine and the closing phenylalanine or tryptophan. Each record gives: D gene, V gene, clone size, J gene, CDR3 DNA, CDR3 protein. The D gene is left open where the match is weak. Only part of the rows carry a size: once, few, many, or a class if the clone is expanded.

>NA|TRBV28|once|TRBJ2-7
TGTGCCAGCCGAGTTTACCCCACCCCCCCACCTACGGGGCGGGAAGGGGACTACGAGCAGTACTTC
CASRVYPTPPPTGREGDYEQYF
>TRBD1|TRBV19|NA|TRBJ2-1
TGTGCCAGTAGTTTGACAGGGGCTGAGCAGTTCTTC
CASSLTGAEQFF
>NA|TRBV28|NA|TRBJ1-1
TGTGCCAGCAGTTTCAACAGGGATGGCACTGAAGCTTTCTTT
CASSFNRDGTEAFF
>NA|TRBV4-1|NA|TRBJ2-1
TGCGCCAGCAGCCAAGGGTTGAGGGTTGAGCAGTTCTTC
CASSQGLRVEQFF
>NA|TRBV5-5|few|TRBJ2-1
TGTGCCAGCAGCTTGTTGGCAGGGGTACACAATGAGCAGTTCTTC
CASSLLAGVHNEQFF
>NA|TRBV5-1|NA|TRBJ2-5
TGCGCCAGCAGCTTGGGGCCCGGACAGGAGACCCAGTACTTC
CASSLGPGQETQYF
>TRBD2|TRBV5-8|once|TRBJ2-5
TGTGCCAGCAGCACGAGCGGGAGGGCGTCAGAGACCCAGTACTTC
CASSTSGRASETQYF
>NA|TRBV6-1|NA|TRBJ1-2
TGTGCCAGCAGTGAAGTTGAGGGTGGAAATGGCTACACCTTC
CASSEVEGGNGYTF
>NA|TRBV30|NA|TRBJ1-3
TGTGCCTGGAGTGAGGATTTGGGGGCGGAAAACACCATATATTTT
CAWSEDLGAENTIYF
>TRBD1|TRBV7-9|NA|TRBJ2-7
TGTGCCAGCAGCACCGACAGGGTGGTGGGCGAGCAGTACTTC
CASSTDRVVGEQYF
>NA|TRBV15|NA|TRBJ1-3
TGTGCCACCAGCGGAGCCGGCGGTAGAAACACCATATATTTT
CATSGAGGRNTIYF
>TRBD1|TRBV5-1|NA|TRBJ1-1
TGCGCCAGCAGCTTGTTTGAAGGGGACAGGGGGGCTTTCTTT
CASSLFEGDRGAFF
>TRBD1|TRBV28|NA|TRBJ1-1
TGTGCCAGCACCATCGGGACAGCGAACACTGAAGCTTTCTTT
CASTIGTANTEAFF
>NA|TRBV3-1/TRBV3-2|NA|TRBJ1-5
TGTGCCAGCAGCCAAGACTCGTTTAGCAATCAGCCCCAGCATTTT
CASSQDSFSNQPQHF
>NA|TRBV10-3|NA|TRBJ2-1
TGTGCCGTCCATACAGGATTATCCTACAATGAGCAGTTCTTC
CAVHTGLSYNEQFF
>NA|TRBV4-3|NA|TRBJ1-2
TGCGCCAGCAGCCAAGATAAAGGGGCAGGGGTTGGCTACACCTTC
CASSQDKGAGVGYTF
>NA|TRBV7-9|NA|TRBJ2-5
TGTGCCAGCAGCCGGGGTTATGGCCTAGTTATGGAGACCCAGTACTTC
CASSRGYGLVMETQYF
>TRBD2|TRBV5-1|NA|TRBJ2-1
TGCGCCAGCAGCTTGGCCAGCGGGGGGTACAATGAGCAGTTCTTC
CASSLASGGYNEQFF
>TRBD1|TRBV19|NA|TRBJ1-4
TGTGCCAGTAGTATATCCCGGACAGGTGCTAATGAAAAACTGTTTTTT
CASSISRTGANEKLFF
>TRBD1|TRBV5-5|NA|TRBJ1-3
TGTGCCAGCAGCGGCCGACAGGGACTGGGAAACACCATATATTTT
CASSGRQGLGNTIYF
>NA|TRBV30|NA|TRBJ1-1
TGTGCCTGGAAATTGGACAGAAACACTGAAGCTTTCTTT
CAWKLDRNTEAFF
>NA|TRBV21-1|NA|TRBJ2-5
TGTGCCAGCAGCAACACCGCGGGGGGGAGAGAGACCCAGTACTTC
CASSNTAGGRETQYF
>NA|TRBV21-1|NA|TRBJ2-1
TGTGCCAGCAGCAAAGTCCGGGAGCTCTCCTACAATGAGCAGTTCTTC
CASSKVRELSYNEQFF
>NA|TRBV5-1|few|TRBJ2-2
TGCGCCAGCTCGACTCCAGAGGCCGGGGAGCTGTTTTTT
CASSTPEAGELFF
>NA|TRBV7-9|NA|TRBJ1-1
TGTGCCAGCAGCCCTAGAGGGACGGGGGACACTGAAGCTTTCTTT
CASSPRGTGDTEAFF
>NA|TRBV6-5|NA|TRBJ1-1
TGTGCCAGCAGTTATTCATTCAGCGGAGCTTTCTTT
CASSYSFSGAFF
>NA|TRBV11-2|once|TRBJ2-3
TGTGCCAGCAGCTTAACTGGAGATACGCAGTATTTT
CASSLTGDTQYF
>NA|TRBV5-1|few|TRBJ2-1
TGCGCCAGCAGCACCGGACTGGTCTACAATGAGCAGTTCTTC
CASSTGLVYNEQFF
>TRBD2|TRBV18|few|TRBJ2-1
TGTGCCAGCTCACCGGGACTAGCGGGACTAAATGAGCAGTTCTTC
CASSPGLAGLNEQFF
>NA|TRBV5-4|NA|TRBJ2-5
TGTGCCAGCAGCTGGGACACTCAAGAGACCCAGTACTTC
CASSWDTQETQYF
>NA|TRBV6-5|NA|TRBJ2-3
TGTGCCAGCAGTTACGGAGGGGTGGGGACAGATACGCAGTATTTT
CASSYGGVGTDTQYF
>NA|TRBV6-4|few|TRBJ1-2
TGTGCCAGCAGTGACGGTCAGGGCTATGGCTACACCTTC
CASSDGQGYGYTF
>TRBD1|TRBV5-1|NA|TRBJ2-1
TGCGCCAGCAGCCGCCAGGGGGAGACCCTAAACAATGAGCAGTTCTTC
CASSRQGETLNNEQFF
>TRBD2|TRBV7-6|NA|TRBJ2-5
TGTGCCAGCAGCTTAAAGGGCCGGGGACTAGCATACGAGACCCAGTACTTC
CASSLKGRGLAYETQYF
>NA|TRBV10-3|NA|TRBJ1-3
TGTGCCATCAGTGGAGGGGAGGGCTCTGGAAACACCATATATTTT
CAISGGEGSGNTIYF
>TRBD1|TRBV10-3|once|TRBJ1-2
TGTGCCATCAGTGAGACCGGGACAGGTTTCGACTACACCTTC
CAISETGTGFDYTF
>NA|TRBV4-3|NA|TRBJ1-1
TGCGCCAGCAGCCAAGATGGAGGTCGGAGAACTTTCTTT
CASSQDGGRRTFF
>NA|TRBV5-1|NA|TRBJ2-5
TGCGCCAGCAGCTCCGGGGACACACAAGAGACCCAGTACTTC
CASSSGDTQETQYF
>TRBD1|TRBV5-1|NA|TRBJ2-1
TGCGCCAGCAGCATGGGACAGGCTGGCCTGTCCTACAATGAGCAGTTCTTC
CASSMGQAGLSYNEQFF
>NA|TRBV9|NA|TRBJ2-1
TGTGCCAGCAGCGTAGCTGCCCTGGAGGGGTGGTCGAATGAGCAGTTCTTC
CASSVAALEGWSNEQFF
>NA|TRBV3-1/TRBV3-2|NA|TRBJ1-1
TGTGCCTCCAGGCGACCTGGTATTAACACTGAAGCTTTCTTT
CASRRPGINTEAFF
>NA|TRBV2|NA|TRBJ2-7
TGTGCCAGCAGTGGGGCAGGCGTAGCCTACGAGCAGTACTTC
CASSGAGVAYEQYF
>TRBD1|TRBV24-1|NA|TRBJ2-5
TGTGCCACCAGTGCTGACAGGGGAGAGACCCAGTACTTC
CATSADRGETQYF
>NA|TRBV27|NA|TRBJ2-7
TGTGCCAGCAAGGGAGACATCTCCTACGAGCAGTACTTC
CASKGDISYEQYF
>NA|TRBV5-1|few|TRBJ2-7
TGCGCCAGCAGCTTACAGGGTTACGAGCAGTACTTC
CASSLQGYEQYF
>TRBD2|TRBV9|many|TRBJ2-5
TGTGCCAGCAGCCCCTGGGCAGCGGGAGGGATTGGGACCCAGTACTTC
CASSPWAAGGIGTQYF
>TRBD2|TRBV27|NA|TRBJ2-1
TGTGCCAGCAGTCCGCCGGGACTAATAGTTGCCTACAATGAGCAGTTCTTC
CASSPPGLIVAYNEQFF
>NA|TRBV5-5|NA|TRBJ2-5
TGTGCCAGCAGCCCGATACAGACGGTCCAAGAGACCCAGTACTTC
CASSPIQTVQETQYF
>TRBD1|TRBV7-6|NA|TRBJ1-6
TGTGCCAGCAGCCCTACGGGACAGGGGAAGGAATCACCCCTCCACTTT
CASSPTGQGKESPLHF
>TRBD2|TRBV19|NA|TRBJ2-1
TGTGCCAGTAGTACCCGGACTAGCGGGGGGTTAGGTGAGCAGTTCTTC
CASSTRTSGGLGEQFF
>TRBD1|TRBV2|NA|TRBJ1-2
TGTGCCAGCAGTCCCCGACAGGGGGTCAACTATGGCTACACCTTC
CASSPRQGVNYGYTF
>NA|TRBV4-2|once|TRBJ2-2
TGTGCCAGCAGCGAAAGGGGAGGCGGGGAGCTGTTTTTT
CASSERGGGELFF
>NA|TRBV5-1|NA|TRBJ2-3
TGCGCCAGCAGCTCCGGGACACAAGGGGCCACAGATACGCAGTATTTT
CASSSGTQGATDTQYF
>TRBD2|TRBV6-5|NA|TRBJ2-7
TGTGCCAGCAGTTACCTAGCGGGAGAGACCTACGAGCAGTACTTC
CASSYLAGETYEQYF
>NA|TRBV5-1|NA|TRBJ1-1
TGCGCCAGCAGCCCCAACGTTGGCAGATTGAACACTGAAGCTTTCTTT
CASSPNVGRLNTEAFF
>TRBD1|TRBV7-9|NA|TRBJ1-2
TGTGCCAGCAGCTTAGAGGGGGCTCGGGGCTACACCTTC
CASSLEGARGYTF
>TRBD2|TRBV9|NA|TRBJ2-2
TGTGCCAGCAGCCCGCGACTAGCCATCGGGGAGCTGTTTTTT
CASSPRLAIGELFF
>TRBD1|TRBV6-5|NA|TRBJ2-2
TGTGCCAGCACTAGACAGGGGGCGAGCACCGGGGAGCTGTTTTTT
CASTRQGASTGELFF
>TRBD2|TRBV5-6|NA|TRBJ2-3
TGTGCCAGCAGCAAACGCGGGGGTAGCACAGATACGCAGTATTTT
CASSKRGGSTDTQYF